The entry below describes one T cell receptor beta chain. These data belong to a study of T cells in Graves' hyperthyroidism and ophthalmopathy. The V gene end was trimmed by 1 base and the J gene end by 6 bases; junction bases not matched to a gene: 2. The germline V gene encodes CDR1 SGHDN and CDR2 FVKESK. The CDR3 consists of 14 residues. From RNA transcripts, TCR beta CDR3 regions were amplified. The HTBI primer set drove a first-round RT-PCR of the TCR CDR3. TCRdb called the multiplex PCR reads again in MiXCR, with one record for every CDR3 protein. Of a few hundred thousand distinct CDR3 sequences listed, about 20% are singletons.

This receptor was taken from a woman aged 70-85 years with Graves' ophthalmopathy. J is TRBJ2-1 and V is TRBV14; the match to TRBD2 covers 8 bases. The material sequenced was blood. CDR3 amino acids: CASSQVLAGNEQFF. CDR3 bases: TGTGCCAGCAGCCAAGTCCTAGCGGGCAATGAGCAGTTCTTC.